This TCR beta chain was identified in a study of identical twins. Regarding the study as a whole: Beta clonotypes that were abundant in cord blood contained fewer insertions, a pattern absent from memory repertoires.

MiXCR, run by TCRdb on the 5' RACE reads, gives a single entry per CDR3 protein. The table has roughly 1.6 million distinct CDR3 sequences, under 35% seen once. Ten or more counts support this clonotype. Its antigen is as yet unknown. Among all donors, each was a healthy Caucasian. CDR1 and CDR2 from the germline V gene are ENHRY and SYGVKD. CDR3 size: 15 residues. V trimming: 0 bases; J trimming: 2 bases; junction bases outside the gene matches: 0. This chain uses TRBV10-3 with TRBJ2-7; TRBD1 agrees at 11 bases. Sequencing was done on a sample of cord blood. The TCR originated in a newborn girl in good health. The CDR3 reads CAISESGQGAYEQYF. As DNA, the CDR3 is TGTGCCATCAGTGAGTCGGGACAGGGGGCCTACGAGCAGTACTTC.